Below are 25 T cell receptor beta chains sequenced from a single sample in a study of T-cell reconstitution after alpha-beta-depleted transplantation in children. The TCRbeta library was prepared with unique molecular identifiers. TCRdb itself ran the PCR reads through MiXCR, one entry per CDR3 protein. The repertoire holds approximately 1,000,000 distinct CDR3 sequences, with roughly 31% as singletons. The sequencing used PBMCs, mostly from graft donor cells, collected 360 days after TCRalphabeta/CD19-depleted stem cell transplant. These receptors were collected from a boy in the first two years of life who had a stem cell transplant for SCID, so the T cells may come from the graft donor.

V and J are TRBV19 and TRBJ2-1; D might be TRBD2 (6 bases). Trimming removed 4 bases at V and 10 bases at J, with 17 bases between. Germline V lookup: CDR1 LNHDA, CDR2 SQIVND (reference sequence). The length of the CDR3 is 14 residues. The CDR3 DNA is TGTGCCAGTAGTAGACCCGGGGGATCCGGGGAGCAGTTCTTC. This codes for CASSRPGGSGEQFF.

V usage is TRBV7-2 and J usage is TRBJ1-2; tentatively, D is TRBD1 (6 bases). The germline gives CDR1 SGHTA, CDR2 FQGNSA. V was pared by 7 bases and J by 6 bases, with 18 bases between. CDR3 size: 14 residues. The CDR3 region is CASTTLGGGNGYTF. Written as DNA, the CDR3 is TGTGCCAGCACCACCCTTGGAGGGGGGAATGGCTACACCTTC.

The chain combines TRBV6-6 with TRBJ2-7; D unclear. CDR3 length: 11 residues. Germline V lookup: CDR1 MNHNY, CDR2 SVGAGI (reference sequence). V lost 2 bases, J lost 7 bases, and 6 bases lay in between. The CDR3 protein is CASSYTREQYF. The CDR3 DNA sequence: TGTGCCAGCAGTTACACCAGGGAGCAGTACTTC.

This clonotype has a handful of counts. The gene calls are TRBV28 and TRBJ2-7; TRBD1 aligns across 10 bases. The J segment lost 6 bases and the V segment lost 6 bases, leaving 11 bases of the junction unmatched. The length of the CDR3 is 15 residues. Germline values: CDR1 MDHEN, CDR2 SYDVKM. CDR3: CASRPSGTGVAEQYF. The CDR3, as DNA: TGTGCCAGCAGGCCCTCCGGGACAGGGGTCGCCGAGCAGTACTTC.

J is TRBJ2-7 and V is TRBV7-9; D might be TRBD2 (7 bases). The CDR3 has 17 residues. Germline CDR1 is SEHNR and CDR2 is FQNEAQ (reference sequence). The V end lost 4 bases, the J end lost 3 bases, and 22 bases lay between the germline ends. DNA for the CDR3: TGTGCCAGCAGCTCACCAATGGGGCGGGGGCTCAGCTACGAGCAGTACTTC. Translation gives CASSSPMGRGLSYEQYF. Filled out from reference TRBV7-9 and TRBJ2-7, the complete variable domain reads DTGVSQNPRHKITKRGQNVTFRCDPISEHNRLYWYRQTLGQGPEFLTYFQNEAQLEKSRLLSDRFSAERPKGSFSTLEIQRTEQGDSAMYLCASSSPMGRGLSYEQYFGPGTRLTVT.

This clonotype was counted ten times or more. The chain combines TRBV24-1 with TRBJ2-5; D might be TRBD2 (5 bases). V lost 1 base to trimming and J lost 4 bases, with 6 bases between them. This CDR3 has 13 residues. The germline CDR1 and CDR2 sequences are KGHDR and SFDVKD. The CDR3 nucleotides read TGTGCCACCAGTGATTTTCGGGGAGAGACCCAGTACTTC. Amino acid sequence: CATSDFRGETQYF.

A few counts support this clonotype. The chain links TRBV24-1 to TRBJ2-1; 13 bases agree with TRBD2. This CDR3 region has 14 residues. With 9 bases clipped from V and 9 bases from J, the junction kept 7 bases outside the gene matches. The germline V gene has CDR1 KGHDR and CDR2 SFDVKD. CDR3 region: CATQLAGGLGEQFF. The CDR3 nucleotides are TGTGCCACCCAACTAGCGGGGGGGCTGGGTGAGCAGTTCTTC.

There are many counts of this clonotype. CDR3 amino acids: CASSPRTGEETQYF. The CDR3 region has the DNA TGCGCCAGCAGCCCAAGGACAGGGGAAGAGACCCAGTACTTC. This rearrangement joins TRBV5-1 to TRBJ2-5, with 9 positions matching TRBD1. Germline CDR1 is SGHRS and CDR2 is YFSETQ. Trimming cost V 4 bases and J 3 bases; bases outside gene matches: 4. The CDR3 has 14 amino acids.

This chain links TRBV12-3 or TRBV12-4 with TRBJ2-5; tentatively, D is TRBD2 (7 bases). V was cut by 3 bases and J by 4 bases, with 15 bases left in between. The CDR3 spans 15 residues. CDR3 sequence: CASSFVGGPPETQYF. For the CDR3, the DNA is TGTGCCAGCAGTTTTGTGGGGGGGCCCCCAGAGACCCAGTACTTC.

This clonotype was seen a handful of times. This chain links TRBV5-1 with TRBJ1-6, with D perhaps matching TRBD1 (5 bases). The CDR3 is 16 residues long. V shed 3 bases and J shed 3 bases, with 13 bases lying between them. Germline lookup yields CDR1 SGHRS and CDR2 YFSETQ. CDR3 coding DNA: TGCGCCAGCAGCTGGGGCCACGGGGACTATAATTCACCCCTCCACTTT. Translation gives CASSWGHGDYNSPLHF.

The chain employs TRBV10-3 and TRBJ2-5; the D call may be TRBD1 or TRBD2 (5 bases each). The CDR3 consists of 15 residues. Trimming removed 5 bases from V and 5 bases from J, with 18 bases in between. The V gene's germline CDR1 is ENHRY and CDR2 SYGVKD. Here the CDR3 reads CAISTPITEGETQYF. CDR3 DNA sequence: TGTGCCATCAGTACGCCTATAACCGAGGGGGAGACCCAGTACTTC.

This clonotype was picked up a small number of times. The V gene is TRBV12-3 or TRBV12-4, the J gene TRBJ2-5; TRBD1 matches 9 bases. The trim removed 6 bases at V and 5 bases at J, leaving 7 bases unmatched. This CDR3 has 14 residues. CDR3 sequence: CASRKQGAKETQYF. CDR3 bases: TGTGCCAGCAGAAAACAGGGGGCAAAGGAGACCCAGTACTTC.

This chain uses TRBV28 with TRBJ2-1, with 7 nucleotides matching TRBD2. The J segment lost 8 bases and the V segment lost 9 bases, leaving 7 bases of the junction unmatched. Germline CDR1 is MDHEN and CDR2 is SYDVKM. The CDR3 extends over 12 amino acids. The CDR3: CARIRGDYEQFF. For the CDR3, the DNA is TGTGCCAGGATCCGGGGGGACTATGAGCAGTTCTTC.

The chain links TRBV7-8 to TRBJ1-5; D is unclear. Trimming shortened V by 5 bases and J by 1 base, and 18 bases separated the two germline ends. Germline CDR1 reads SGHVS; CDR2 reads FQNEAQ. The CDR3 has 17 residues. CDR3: CASSPRTFLRSNQPQHF. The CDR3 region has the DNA TGTGCCAGCAGCCCCAGGACCTTCTTGAGGAGCAATCAGCCCCAGCATTTT.

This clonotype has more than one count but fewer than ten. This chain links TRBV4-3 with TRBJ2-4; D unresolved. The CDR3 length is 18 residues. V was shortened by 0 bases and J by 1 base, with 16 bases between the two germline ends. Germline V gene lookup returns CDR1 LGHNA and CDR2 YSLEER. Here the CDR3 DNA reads TGCGCCAGCAGCCAAGACCACAGTGGCGACTGGGCCAAAAACATTCAGTACTTC. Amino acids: CASSQDHSGDWAKNIQYF.

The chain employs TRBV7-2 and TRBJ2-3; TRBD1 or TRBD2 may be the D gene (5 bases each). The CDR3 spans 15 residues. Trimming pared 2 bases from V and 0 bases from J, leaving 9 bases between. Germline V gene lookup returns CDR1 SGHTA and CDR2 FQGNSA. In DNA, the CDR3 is TGTGCCAGCAGCTTATGGGACGGAAGCACAGATACGCAGTATTTT. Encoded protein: CASSLWDGSTDTQYF.

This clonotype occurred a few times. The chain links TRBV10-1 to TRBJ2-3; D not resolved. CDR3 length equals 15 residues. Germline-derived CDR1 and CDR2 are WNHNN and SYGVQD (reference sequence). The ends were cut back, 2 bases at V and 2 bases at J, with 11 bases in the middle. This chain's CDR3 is CASSERAFPTDTQYF. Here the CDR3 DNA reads TGCGCCAGCAGTGAGAGGGCGTTTCCCACAGATACGCAGTATTTT.

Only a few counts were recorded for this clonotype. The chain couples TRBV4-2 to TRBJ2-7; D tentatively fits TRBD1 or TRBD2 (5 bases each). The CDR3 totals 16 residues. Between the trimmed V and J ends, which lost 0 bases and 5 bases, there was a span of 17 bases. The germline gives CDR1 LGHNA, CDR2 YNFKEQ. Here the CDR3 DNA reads TGTGCCAGCAGCCAAGATCTCGGGACCCGGAACCACGAGCAGTACTTC. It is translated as CASSQDLGTRNHEQYF.

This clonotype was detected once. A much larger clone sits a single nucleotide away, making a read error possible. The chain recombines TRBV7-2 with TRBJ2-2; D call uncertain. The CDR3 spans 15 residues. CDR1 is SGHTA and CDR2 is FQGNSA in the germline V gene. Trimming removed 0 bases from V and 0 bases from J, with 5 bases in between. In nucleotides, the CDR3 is TGTGCCAGCAGCTTAGCGGTAACGAACACCGGGGAGCTGTTTTTT. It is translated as CASSLAVTNTGELFF. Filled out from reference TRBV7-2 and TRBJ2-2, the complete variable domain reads GAGVSQSPSNKVTEKGKDVELRCDPISGHTALYWYRQSLGQGLEFLIYFQGNSAPDKSGLPSDRFSAERTGGSVSTLTIQRTQQEDSAVYLCASSLAVTNTGELFFGEGSRLTVL.

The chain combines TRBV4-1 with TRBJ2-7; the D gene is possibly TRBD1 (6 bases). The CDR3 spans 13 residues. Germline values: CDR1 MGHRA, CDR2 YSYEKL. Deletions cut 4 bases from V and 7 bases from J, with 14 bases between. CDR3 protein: CASSRTRGQEQYF. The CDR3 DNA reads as TGCGCCAGCAGCCGTACCAGGGGACAAGAGCAGTACTTC.

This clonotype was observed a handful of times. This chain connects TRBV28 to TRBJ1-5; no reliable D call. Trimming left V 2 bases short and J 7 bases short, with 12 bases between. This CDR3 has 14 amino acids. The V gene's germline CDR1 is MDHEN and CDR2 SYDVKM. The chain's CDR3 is CASSLPGLGQPQHF. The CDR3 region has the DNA TGTGCCAGCAGTTTACCGGGTTTAGGGCAGCCCCAGCATTTT.

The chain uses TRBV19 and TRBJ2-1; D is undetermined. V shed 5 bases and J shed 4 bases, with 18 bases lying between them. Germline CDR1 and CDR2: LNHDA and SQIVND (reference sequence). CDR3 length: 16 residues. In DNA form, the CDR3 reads TGTGCCAGTAGTCATCGACCGACCTTACGGTACAATGAGCAGTTCTTC. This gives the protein CASSHRPTLRYNEQFF.

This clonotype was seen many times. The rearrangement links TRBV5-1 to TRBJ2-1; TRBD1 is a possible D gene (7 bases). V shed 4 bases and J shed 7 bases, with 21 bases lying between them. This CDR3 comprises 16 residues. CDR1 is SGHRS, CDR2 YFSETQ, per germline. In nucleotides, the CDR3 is TGCGCCAGCAGCGGTGAAGTGCCAGGGGGGCGGAATGAGCAGTTCTTC. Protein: CASSGEVPGGRNEQFF.

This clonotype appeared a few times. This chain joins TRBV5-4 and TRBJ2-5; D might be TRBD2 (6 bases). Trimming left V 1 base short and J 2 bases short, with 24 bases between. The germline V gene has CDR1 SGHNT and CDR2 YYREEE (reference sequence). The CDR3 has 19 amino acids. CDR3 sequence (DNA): TGTGCCAGCAGCTTGTCACCTAGCTTCCCAGGACTAACACAAGAGACCCAGTACTTC. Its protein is CASSLSPSFPGLTQETQYF.

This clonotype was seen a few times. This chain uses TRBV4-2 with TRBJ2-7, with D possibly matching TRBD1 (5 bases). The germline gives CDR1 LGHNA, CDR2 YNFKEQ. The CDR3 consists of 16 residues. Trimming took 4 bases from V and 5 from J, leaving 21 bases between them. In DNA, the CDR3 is TGTGCCAGCAGCCCGGGTAGAAGGGGTGGTACAAACGAGCAGTACTTC. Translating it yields CASSPGRRGGTNEQYF.